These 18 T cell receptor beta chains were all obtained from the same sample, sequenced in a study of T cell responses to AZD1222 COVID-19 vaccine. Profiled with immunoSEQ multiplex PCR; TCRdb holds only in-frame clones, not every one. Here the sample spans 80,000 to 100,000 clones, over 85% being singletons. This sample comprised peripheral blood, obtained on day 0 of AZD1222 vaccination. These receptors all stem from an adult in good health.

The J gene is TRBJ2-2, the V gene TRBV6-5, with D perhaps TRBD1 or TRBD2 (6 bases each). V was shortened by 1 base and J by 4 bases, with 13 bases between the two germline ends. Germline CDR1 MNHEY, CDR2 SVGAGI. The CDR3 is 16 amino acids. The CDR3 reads CASSYLGGVGTGELFF. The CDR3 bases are TGTGCCAGCAGTTACTTGGGGGGCGTTGGCACCGGGGAGCTGTTTTTT.

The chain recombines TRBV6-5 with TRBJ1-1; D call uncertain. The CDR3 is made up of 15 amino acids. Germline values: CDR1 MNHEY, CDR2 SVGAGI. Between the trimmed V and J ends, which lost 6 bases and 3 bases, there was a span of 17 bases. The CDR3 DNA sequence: TGTGCCAGCAGCGCAAGCAGGATACGGGACACTGAAGCTTTCTTT. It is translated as CASSASRIRDTEAFF.

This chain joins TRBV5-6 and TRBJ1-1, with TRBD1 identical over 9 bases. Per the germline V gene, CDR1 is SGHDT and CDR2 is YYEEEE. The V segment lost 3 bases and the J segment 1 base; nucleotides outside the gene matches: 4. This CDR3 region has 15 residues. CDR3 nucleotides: TGTGCCAGCAGCTATGAGGGACAGGGGAACACTGAAGCTTTCTTT. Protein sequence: CASSYEGQGNTEAFF.

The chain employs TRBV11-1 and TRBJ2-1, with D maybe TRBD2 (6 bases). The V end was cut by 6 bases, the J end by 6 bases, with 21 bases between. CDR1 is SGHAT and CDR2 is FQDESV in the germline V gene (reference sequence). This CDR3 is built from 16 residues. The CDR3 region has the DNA TGTGCCAGCAGGGCCGGGACTGGGAGTATCCTCAATGAGCAGTTCTTC. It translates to CASRAGTGSILNEQFF.

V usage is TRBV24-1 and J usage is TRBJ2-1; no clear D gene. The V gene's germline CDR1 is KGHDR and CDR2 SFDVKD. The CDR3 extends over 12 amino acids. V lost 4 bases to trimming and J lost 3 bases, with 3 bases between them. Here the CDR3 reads CATSDDYNEQFF. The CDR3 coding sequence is TGTGCCACCAGTGACGACTACAATGAGCAGTTCTTC.

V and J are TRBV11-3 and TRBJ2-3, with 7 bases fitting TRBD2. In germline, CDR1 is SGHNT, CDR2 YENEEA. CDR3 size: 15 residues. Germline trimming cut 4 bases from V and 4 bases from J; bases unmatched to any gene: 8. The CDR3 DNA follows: TGTGCCAGCAGCTGGGGGGGAGGGCCATCAGATACGCAGTATTTT. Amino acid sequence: CASSWGGGPSDTQYF.

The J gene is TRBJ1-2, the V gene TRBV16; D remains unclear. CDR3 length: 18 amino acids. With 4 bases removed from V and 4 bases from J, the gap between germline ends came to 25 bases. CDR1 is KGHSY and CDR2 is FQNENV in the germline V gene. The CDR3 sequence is CASSPTPDGHPSSYGYTF. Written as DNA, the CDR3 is TGTGCCAGCAGCCCGACTCCCGATGGCCACCCCAGTTCCTATGGCTACACCTTC.

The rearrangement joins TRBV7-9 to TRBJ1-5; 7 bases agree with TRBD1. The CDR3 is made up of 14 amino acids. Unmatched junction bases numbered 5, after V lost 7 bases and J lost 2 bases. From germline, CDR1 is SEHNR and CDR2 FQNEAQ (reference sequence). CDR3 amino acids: CASTGGAGNQPQHF. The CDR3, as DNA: TGTGCCAGCACAGGGGGGGCTGGCAATCAGCCCCAGCATTTT.

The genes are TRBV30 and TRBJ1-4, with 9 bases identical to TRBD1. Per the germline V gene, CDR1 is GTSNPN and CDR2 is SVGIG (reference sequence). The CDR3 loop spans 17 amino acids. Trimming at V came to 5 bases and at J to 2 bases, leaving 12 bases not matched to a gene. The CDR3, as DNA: TGTGCCTGGCGCAAAACCGGGACAGGGCGGACTAATGAAAAACTGTTTTTT. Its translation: CAWRKTGTGRTNEKLFF. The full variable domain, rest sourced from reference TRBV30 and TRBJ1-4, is SQTIHQWPATLVQPVGSPLSLECTVEGTSNPNLYWYRQAAGRGLQLLFYSVGIGQISSEVPQNLSASRPQDRQFILSSKKLLLSDSGFYLCAWRKTGTGRTNEKLFFGSGTQLSVL.

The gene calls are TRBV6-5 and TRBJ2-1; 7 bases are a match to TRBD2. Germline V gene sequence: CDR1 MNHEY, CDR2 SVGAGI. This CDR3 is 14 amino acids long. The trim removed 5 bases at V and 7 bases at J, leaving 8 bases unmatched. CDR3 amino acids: CASSPGGERNEQFF. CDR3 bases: TGTGCCAGCAGTCCTGGGGGGGAGAGGAATGAGCAGTTCTTC.

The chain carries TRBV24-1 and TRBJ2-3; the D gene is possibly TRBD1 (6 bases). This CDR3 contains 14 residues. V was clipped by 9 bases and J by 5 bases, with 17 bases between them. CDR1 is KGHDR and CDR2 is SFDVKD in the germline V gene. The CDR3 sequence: CATRHRDGLDTQYF. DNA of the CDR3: TGTGCCACCCGGCACAGGGATGGCTTAGATACGCAGTATTTT.

This CDR3 is CASSYGVSLFGDEQFF. CDR3 bases: TGTGCCAGCAGCTACGGCGTCTCTCTATTCGGCGATGAGCAGTTCTTC. The chain links TRBV7-8 to TRBJ2-1; D gene unclear. The CDR3 length is 16 residues. Trimming removed 4 bases at V and 8 bases at J, with 21 bases between. The germline gives CDR1 SGHVS, CDR2 FQNEAQ. Complete variable domain (other parts from reference TRBV7-8 and TRBJ2-1): GAGVSQSPRYKVAKRGQDVALRCDPISGHVSLFWYQQALGQGPEFLTYFQNEAQLDKSGLPSDRFFAERPEGSVSTLKIQRTQQEDSAVYLCASSYGVSLFGDEQFFGPGTRLTVL.

This CDR3 reads CASSSQGGLYEQYF. CDR3 in DNA: TGTGCCAGCAGTTCCCAAGGGGGCCTATACGAGCAGTACTTC. This chain links TRBV7-2 with TRBJ2-7; 7 bases agree with TRBD1. Germline lookup yields CDR1 SGHTA and CDR2 FQGNSA. The CDR3 totals 14 residues. The junction had 9 bases not matched to a gene; V was cut back by 6 bases and J by 4 bases.

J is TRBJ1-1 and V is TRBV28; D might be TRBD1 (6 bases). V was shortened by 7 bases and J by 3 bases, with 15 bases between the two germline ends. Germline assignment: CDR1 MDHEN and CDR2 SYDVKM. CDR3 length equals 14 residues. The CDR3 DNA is TGTGCCAGCACCTTGGGGGGCGCGGACACTGAAGCTTTCTTT. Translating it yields CASTLGGADTEAFF.

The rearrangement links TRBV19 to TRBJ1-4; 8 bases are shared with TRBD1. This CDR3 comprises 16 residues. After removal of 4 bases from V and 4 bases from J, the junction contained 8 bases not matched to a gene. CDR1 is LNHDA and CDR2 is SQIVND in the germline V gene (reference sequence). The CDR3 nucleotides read TGTGCCAGTAGTACAAATCGACAGGGGTATAATGAAAAACTGTTTTTT. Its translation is CASSTNRQGYNEKLFF.

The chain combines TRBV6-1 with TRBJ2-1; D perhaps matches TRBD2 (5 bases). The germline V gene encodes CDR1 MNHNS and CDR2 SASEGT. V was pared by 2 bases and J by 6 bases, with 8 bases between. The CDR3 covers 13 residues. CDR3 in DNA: TGTGCCAGCAGTGAAACGGACTGCAATGAGCAGTTCTTC. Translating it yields CASSETDCNEQFF.

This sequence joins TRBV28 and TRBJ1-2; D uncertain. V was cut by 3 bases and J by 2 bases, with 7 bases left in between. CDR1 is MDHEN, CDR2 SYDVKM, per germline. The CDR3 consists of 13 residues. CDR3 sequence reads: CASSFGGNYGYTF. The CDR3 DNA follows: TGTGCCAGCAGTTTTGGAGGAAACTATGGCTACACCTTC.

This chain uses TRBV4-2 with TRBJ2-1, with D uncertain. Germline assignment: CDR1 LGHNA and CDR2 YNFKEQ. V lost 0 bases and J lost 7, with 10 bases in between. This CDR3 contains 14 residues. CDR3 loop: CASSQDWRVNEQFF. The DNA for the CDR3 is TGTGCCAGCAGCCAAGATTGGAGAGTTAATGAGCAGTTCTTC.